This TCR beta chain derives from a study of blood T cells in healthy people across ages. Total RNA extracted from each sample amounted to at least 5 micrograms. Study-level results: It was the long-lived donors that had more naive CD4+ cells and higher diversity than aged donors. The CMV status of each donor remained undetermined, and this could have confounded shifts in expanded clonotypes.

Between the trimmed V and J ends, which lost 8 bases and 9 bases, there was a span of 20 bases. CDR1 and CDR2 from the germline V gene are MNHNS and SASEGT. The CDR3 extends over 14 amino acids. It was with a sample-barcoded 5' primer and a J-beta primer mix that a second PCR of roughly 7 to 11 cycles was run. Every cDNA molecule bore a tag from a template-switch adaptor containing 12 random nucleotides. TCRdb processed the 5' RACE reads anew with MiXCR; each CDR3 protein has one entry. The sample lists hundreds of thousands of distinct CDR3 sequences, over 20% occurring once. This clonotype was observed a few times. Its antigen is undetermined.

V and J are TRBV6-1 and TRBJ2-1; D is perhaps TRBD1 or TRBD2 (7 bases each). The sequenced sample consisted of blood. This receptor was taken from a man between 65 and 85 years old in good health. Here the CDR3 reads CASVGQGGVREQFF. The CDR3 DNA reads TGTGCCAGCGTTGGGCAGGGGGGGGTTCGTGAGCAGTTCTTC.